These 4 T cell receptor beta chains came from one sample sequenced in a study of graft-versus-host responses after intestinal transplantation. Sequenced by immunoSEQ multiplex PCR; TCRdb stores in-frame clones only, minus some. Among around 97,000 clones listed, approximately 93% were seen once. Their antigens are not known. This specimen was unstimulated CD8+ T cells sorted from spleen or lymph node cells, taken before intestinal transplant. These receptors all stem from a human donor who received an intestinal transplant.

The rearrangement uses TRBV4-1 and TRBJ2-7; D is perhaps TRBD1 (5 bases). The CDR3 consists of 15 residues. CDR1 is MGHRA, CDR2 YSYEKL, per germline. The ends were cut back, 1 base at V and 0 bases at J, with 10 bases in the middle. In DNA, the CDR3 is TGCGCCAGCAGCCAAGGGGTGGACAACTCCTACGAGCAGTACTTC. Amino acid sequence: CASSQGVDNSYEQYF.

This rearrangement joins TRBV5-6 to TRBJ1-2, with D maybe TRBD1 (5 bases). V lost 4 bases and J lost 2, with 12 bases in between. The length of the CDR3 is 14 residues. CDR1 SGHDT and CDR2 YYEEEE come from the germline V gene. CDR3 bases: TGTGCCAGCAGCCGGCAGGAGGGGAACTATGGCTACACCTTC. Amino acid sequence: CASSRQEGNYGYTF.

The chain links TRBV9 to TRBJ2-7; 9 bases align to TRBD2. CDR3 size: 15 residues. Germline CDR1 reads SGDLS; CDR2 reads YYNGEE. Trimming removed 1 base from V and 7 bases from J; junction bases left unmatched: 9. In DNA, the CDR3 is TGTGCCAGCAGCGTAACTGGCGGGGGGGCCGAGGAGCAGTACTTC. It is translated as CASSVTGGGAEEQYF.

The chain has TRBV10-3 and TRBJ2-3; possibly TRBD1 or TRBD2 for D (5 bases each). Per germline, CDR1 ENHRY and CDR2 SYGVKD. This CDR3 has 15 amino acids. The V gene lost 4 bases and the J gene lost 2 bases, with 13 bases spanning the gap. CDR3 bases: TGTGCCATCAGTGGAGGGACGGAATACACAGATACGCAGTATTTT. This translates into CAISGGTEYTDTQYF.